The next 25 T cell receptor beta chains were all read from a single sample in a study of T-cell memory formation after mild COVID-19. In TCRdb, the 5' RACE reads were re-called with MiXCR into one record per CDR3 protein. This sample has 400,000 or so distinct CDR3 sequences, with under 25% found just once. The specimen sequenced was PBMCs or a T cell subset sorted from them (not recorded which). The receptor set was obtained from an adult woman who had mild COVID-19 (a few samples of this study predate the infection). Cell type and time point are not known.

The chain joins TRBV10-3 to TRBJ1-4, with TRBD1 matching over 9 bases. There are 15 residues in the CDR3. In germline, CDR1 is ENHRY, CDR2 SYGVKD. Losses at the gene ends were 0 bases for V and 6 bases for J; bases not matched to a gene: 2. The CDR3 sequence: CAISESTGGHEKLFF. The DNA of the CDR3 is TGTGCCATCAGTGAGTCGACAGGGGGACATGAAAAACTGTTTTTT.

This CDR3 reads CASSHTLQGGTEAFF. The CDR3, as DNA: TGTGCCAGCAGCCACACCTTACAGGGAGGAACTGAAGCTTTCTTT. The chain employs TRBV14 and TRBJ1-1; the D gene is possibly TRBD1 (6 bases). This CDR3 is 15 amino acids long. Between the trimmed V and J ends, which lost 3 bases and 5 bases, there was a span of 16 bases. Germline values: CDR1 SGHDN, CDR2 FVKESK. The full variable domain, with the rest looked up from reference TRBV14 and TRBJ1-1, is EAGVTQFPSHSVIEKGQTVTLRCDPISGHDNLYWYRRVMGKEIKFLLHFVKESKQDESGMPNNRFLAERTGGTYSTLKVQPAELEDSGVYFCASSHTLQGGTEAFFGQGTRLTVV.

In regard to this clonotype: Germline is not matched at one junction end, which may reflect a read error. The chain joins TRBV28 to TRBJ2-7, with 10 bases lining up with TRBD2. The CDR3 loop spans 16 amino acids. Germline V lookup: CDR1 MDHEN, CDR2 SYDVKM. The CDR3 sequence is CASILGAGGRSYEQYF. CDR3 DNA: TGTGCCAGCATTTTAGGAGCGGGAGGGAGGTCCTACGAGCAGTACTTC.

The table lists this clonotype with a few counts. This sequence joins TRBV6-5 and TRBJ1-2, with TRBD1 as a possible D gene (6 bases). Per the germline V gene, CDR1 is MNHEY and CDR2 is SVGAGI. The CDR3 length is 14 residues. V was trimmed by 4 bases and J by 2 bases, leaving 11 bases between them. CDR3 sequence reads: CASSSDRTNYGYTF. CDR3 sequence (DNA): TGTGCCAGCAGTTCTGACAGGACAAACTATGGCTACACCTTC.

The rearrangement uses TRBV12-3 or TRBV12-4 and TRBJ2-7, with 10 bases aligning to TRBD2. The CDR3 runs to 15 residues. V lost 6 bases to trimming and J lost 5 bases; unmatched junction nucleotides: 10. The CDR3 nucleotides are TGTGCCAGCAGCTTGTCTAGCGGGAGACTCCACGAGCAGTACTTC. Its protein is CASSLSSGRLHEQYF.

In this sample, this clonotype turned up a few times. As DNA, the CDR3 is TGTGCCAGCAGTGGAACAGGGAGGACCGGGGAGCTGTTTTTT. This gives the protein CASSGTGRTGELFF. The chain links TRBV25-1 to TRBJ2-2, with D perhaps matching TRBD1 or TRBD2 (6 bases each). This CDR3 comprises 14 residues. Germline assignment: CDR1 MGHDK and CDR2 SYGVNS. V was shortened by 4 bases and J by 5 bases, with 11 bases between the two germline ends. Variable domain in full (rest from reference TRBV25-1 and TRBJ2-2): EADIYQTPRYLVIGTGKKITLECSQTMGHDKMYWYQQDPGMELHLIHYSYGVNSTEKGDLSSESTVSRIRTEHFPLTLESARPSHTSQYLCASSGTGRTGELFFGEGSRLTVL.

This clonotype was recorded at least ten times. The chain has TRBV4-1 and TRBJ2-1, with D possibly being TRBD2 (5 bases). The CDR3 length is 17 residues. Germline V gene lookup returns CDR1 MGHRA and CDR2 YSYEKL. The V gene lost 0 bases and the J gene lost 2 bases, with 14 bases spanning the gap. DNA of the CDR3: TGCGCCAGCAGCCAAGATCCCCCGGGGATACCCTACAATGAGCAGTTCTTC. Translated, it gives CASSQDPPGIPYNEQFF.

This clonotype has more than one count but fewer than ten. This chain joins TRBV5-1 and TRBJ2-1; the D is unclear. Germline CDR1 is SGHRS and CDR2 is YFSETQ. The CDR3 runs 14 residues. The V gene lost 0 bases and the J gene lost 7 bases, with 11 bases spanning the gap. CDR3 amino acids: CASSLDLVGNEQFF. The CDR3 DNA reads as TGCGCCAGCAGCTTGGACCTGGTGGGGAATGAGCAGTTCTTC.

The gene calls are TRBV5-6 and TRBJ2-7; the match to TRBD1 covers 7 bases. Germline-derived CDR1 and CDR2 are SGHDT and YYEEEE. Trimming removed 5 bases from V and 5 bases from J; junction bases left unmatched: 13. This CDR3 is 15 amino acids long. In DNA form, the CDR3 reads TGTGCCAGCAGGCCTACCTTCGACAGGGTCGACGAGCAGTACTTC. It translates to CASRPTFDRVDEQYF.

The gene calls are TRBV29-1 and TRBJ2-1; D perhaps matches TRBD1 (6 bases). Germline V gene lookup returns CDR1 SQVTM and CDR2 ANQGSEA. The CDR3 extends over 14 amino acids. V lost 6 bases to trimming and J lost 0 bases, with 12 bases between them. This chain's CDR3 is CSVLTGLSYNEQFF. DNA of the CDR3: TGCAGCGTGCTCACAGGGCTCTCCTACAATGAGCAGTTCTTC.

This clonotype has a handful of counts. V usage is TRBV29-1 and J usage is TRBJ1-1; D ambiguous. V lost 4 bases, J lost 0 bases, and 9 bases lay in between. This CDR3 region has 13 residues. The V gene's germline CDR1 is SQVTM and CDR2 ANQGSEA. CDR3: CSVGGLMNTEAFF. DNA of the CDR3: TGCAGCGTTGGTGGTCTGATGAACACTGAAGCTTTCTTT.

Only a few counts were recorded for this clonotype. The genes are TRBV27 and TRBJ1-1; perhaps TRBD1 as D (5 bases). CDR3 length: 17 residues. V was clipped by 5 bases and J by 3 bases, with 22 bases between them. The germline gives CDR1 MNHEY, CDR2 SMNVEV (reference sequence). The CDR3 nucleotides are TGTGCCAGCAGTACCCTCTATTACGGGGCCGGCGACACTGAAGCTTTCTTT. The encoded protein is CASSTLYYGAGDTEAFF.

This clonotype was seen more than once but under ten times. The chain's CDR3 is CATEPDRGGTEAFF. CDR3 DNA sequence: TGTGCCACTGAACCGGACAGGGGAGGCACTGAAGCTTTCTTT. The V gene is TRBV15, the J gene TRBJ1-1; TRBD1 matches 9 bases. Germline values: CDR1 LNHNV, CDR2 YYDKDF (reference sequence). J gave up 4 bases and V 9 bases, and 9 bases lay outside the gene matches. The CDR3 has 14 residues.

The CDR3, as DNA: TGTGCCAGCAGTTCCCGTCTCAGGGGTAATTCACCCCTCCACTTT. Translation: CASSSRLRGNSPLHF. The gene calls are TRBV12-3 or TRBV12-4 and TRBJ1-6, with D perhaps matching TRBD1 (6 bases). CDR3 length: 15 residues. V gave up 4 bases and J gave up 6 bases, with 13 bases separating them.

The J gene is TRBJ1-2, the V gene TRBV4-3; D is undetermined. The CDR3 contains 13 residues. V lost 1 base to trimming and J lost 5 bases, with 8 bases between them. In germline, CDR1 is LGHNA, CDR2 YSLEER. The CDR3 region is CASSQGPWYGYTF. DNA for the CDR3: TGCGCCAGCAGCCAAGGACCGTGGTATGGCTACACCTTC.

The CDR3 loop is CASSQGSDSSYEQYF. Here the CDR3 DNA reads TGCGCCAGCAGCCAAGGATCCGACAGCTCCTACGAGCAGTACTTC. This chain links TRBV4-1 with TRBJ2-7, with D perhaps matching TRBD1 (5 bases). The CDR3 extends over 15 amino acids. The V end was cut by 1 base, the J end by 0 bases, with 10 bases between. Germline CDR1 MGHRA, CDR2 YSYEKL.

There are a few counts of this clonotype. This chain joins TRBV20-1 and TRBJ1-1; D not certain. CDR3 size: 12 residues. CDR1 is DFQATT and CDR2 is SNEGSKA in the germline V gene (reference sequence). V was cut by 6 bases and J by 1 base, with 9 bases left in between. In DNA form, the CDR3 reads TGCAGTGCCCAGAAGGAGAACACTGAAGCTTTCTTT. Translated: CSAQKENTEAFF.

This chain links TRBV12-5 with TRBJ2-3; 11 nucleotides match TRBD2. The trim removed 6 bases at V and 2 bases at J, leaving 7 bases unmatched. CDR3 size: 16 residues. The germline V gene has CDR1 LGHNT and CDR2 FRNRAP. The CDR3 sequence: CASGQGGLADTDTQYF. Here the CDR3 DNA reads TGTGCTAGTGGGCAAGGGGGACTAGCGGACACAGATACGCAGTATTTT.

The chain carries TRBV29-1 and TRBJ2-2; a possible D gene is TRBD1 (6 bases). The germline V and J ends were trimmed by 4 bases and 8 bases, with 14 bases remaining between them. Looked up from germline, CDR1 is SQVTM and CDR2 is ANQGSEA. The CDR3 loop spans 13 amino acids. The CDR3 nucleotides are TGCAGCGTTGCGGTACAGGGCGGGGGGGAGCTGTTTTTT. Translating it yields CSVAVQGGGELFF.

This chain joins TRBV12-3 or TRBV12-4 and TRBJ1-2; D is perhaps TRBD1 (6 bases). CDR3 length: 15 amino acids. The V end was cut by 6 bases, the J end by 2 bases, with 16 bases between. The CDR3 spells CASRGRGGGNYGYTF. The CDR3 nucleotides are TGTGCCAGCAGGGGCAGGGGAGGCGGCAACTATGGCTACACCTTC.

The V gene is TRBV20-1, the J gene TRBJ1-1; D remains unclear. This CDR3 comprises 16 residues. Germline V gives CDR1 DFQATT, CDR2 SNEGSKA (reference sequence). In nucleotides, the CDR3 is TGCAGCTCCCGAGGCAGGAACCCTCTAATGAACACTGAAGCTTTCTTT. Translated: CSSRGRNPLMNTEAFF.

This clonotype has a count of ten or more. The CDR3 here is CASSRIQYTDTQYF. The CDR3 nucleotides are TGTGCCAGCAGTCGAATCCAGTATACAGATACGCAGTATTTT. The genes are TRBV27 and TRBJ2-3; no firm D call. V was pared by 5 bases and J by 3 bases, with 12 bases between. Germline CDR1 MNHEY, CDR2 SMNVEV (reference sequence). This CDR3 is built from 14 residues.

In its sample, this clonotype was seen once. V is TRBV11-2 and J is TRBJ2-7; D possibly corresponds to TRBD2 (6 bases). CDR1 SGHAT and CDR2 FQNNGV come from the germline V gene. The CDR3 has 13 amino acids. Trimming removed 3 bases from V and 5 bases from J, with 11 bases in between. The CDR3 loop is CASSFPGVHEQYF. CDR3 nucleotides: TGTGCCAGCAGCTTTCCGGGAGTGCACGAGCAGTACTTC.

The rearrangement links TRBV7-3 to TRBJ2-5; possible D gene TRBD1, 5 bases. Germline CDR1 is SGHTA and CDR2 is FQGTGA. V lost 0 bases, J lost 5 bases, and 13 bases lay in between. There are 15 residues in the CDR3. The CDR3 DNA is TGTGCCAGCAGCTTAACGGTTGGACACGGGGAGACCCAGTACTTC. Encoded protein: CASSLTVGHGETQYF.

Only a few counts were recorded for this clonotype. The J gene is TRBJ1-4, the V gene TRBV24-1; TRBD1 is a possible D gene (5 bases). CDR1 and CDR2 from the germline V gene are KGHDR and SFDVKD. Trimming took 3 bases from V and 7 from J, leaving 17 bases between them. The CDR3 sequence is 16 residues long. For the CDR3, the DNA is TGTGCCACCAGTGATCCCGGGACGGACGGGGTTGAAAAACTGTTTTTT. Translation: CATSDPGTDGVEKLFF.